The TCR beta chain described here comes from a study of brain T cells in children with intractable seizures. Details on this clone: What it binds is not known.

Germline V CDR1 and CDR2: MNHNY, SVGAGI (reference sequence). Losses at the gene ends were 2 bases for V and 4 bases for J; bases not matched to a gene: 6. There are 16 residues in the CDR3. Overall study findings and caveats: Absence of clones before surgery may stem from lower sequencing depth. HCMV serostatus was not known, and viral specificity came from CDR3 similarity only.

Time point described: blood from clinic visit 5 months post-surgery; TSC patient then seizure free. The sequenced cases were selected for having the highest brain T cell transcript signatures. Using immunoSEQ multiplex PCR, the repertoire was profiled, and TCRdb retains in-frame clones only, with some absent. In the table there are under 400,000 clones, 93% of which are singletons. Sequenced material: peripheral blood, taken 4 to 5 months after surgery. V and J are TRBV6-6 and TRBJ1-2, with 11 bases lining up with TRBD1. The origin of this receptor is a boy younger than two with tuberous sclerosis and intractable seizures. DNA of the CDR3: TGTGCCAGCAGTTACATGGGACAGGGGGATTTCTATGGCTACACCTTC. Protein product: CASSYMGQGDFYGYTF.